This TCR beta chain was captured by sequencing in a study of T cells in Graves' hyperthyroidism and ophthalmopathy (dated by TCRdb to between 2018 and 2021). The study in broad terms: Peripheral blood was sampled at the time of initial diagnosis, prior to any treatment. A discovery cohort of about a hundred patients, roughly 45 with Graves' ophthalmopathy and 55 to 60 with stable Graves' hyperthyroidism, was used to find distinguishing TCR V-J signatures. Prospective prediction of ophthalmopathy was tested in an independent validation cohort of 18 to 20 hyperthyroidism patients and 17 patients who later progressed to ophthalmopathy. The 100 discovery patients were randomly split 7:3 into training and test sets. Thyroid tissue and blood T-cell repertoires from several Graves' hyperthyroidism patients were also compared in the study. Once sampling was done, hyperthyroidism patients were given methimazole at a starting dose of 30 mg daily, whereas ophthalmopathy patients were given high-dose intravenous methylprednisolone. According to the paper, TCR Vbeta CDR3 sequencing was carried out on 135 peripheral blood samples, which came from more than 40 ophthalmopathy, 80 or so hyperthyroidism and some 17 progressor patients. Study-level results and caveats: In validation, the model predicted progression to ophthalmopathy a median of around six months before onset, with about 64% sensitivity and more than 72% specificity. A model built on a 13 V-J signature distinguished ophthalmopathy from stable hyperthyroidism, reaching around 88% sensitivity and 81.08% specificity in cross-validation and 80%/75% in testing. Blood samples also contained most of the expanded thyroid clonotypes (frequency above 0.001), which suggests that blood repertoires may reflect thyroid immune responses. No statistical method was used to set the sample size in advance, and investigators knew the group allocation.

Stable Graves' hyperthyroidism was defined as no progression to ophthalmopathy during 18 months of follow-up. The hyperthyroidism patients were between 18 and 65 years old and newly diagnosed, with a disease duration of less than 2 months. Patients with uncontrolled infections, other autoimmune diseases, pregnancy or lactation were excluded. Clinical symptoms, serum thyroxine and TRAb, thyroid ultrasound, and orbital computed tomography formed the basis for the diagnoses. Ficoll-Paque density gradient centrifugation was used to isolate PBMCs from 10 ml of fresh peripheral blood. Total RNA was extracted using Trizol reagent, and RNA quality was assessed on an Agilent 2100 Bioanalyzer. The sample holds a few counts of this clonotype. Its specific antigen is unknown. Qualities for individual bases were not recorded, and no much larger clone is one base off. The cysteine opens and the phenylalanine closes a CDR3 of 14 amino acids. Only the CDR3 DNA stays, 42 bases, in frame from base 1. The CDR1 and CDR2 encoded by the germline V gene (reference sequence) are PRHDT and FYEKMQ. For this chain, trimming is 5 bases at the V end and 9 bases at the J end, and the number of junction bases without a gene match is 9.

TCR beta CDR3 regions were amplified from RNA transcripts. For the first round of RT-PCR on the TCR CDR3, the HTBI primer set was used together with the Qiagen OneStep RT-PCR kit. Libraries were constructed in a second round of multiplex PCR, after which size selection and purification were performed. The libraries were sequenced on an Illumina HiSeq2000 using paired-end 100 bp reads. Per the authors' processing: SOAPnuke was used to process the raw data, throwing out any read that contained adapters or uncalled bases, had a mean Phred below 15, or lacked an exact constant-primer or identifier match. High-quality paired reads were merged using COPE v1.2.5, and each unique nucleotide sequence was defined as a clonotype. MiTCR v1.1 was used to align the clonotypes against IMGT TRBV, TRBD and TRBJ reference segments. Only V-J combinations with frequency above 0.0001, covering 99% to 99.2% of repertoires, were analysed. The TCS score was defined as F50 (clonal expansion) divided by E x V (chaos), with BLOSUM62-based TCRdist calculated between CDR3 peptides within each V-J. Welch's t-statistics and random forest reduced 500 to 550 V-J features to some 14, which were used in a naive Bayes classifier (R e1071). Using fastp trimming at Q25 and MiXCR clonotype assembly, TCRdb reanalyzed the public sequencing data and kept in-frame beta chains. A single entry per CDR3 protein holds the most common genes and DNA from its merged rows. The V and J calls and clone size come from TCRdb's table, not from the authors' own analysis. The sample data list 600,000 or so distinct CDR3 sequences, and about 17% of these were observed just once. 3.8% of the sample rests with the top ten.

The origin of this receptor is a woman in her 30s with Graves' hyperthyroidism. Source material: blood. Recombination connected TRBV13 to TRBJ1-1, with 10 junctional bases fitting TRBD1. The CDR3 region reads CASSPTGTGVKAFF. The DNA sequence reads TGTGCCAGCAGCCCGACCGGGACAGGGGTGAAAGCTTTCTTT.